The rows below give T cell receptor beta chains drawn from one sample of a study of cytomegalovirus exposure and HLA in healthy donors. The protocol was immunoSEQ multiplex PCR, while the TCRdb copy is restricted to in-frame clones and leaves out a portion. The repertoire holds more than 130,000 clones, 78% seen once, with less than 3.5% in the top ten. The sample comprised PBMCs. The receptors were sampled from a male donor in good health and CMV-seronegative. CDR3s include the opening cysteine and the closing phenylalanine or tryptophan. Fields, in order: CDR3 length, D gene, V gene, clone size, J gene, CDR3 DNA, CDR3 protein. The D gene is left open where the match is weak. Clone size is stated in some rows and not others, as once, few, many or a class when expanded.

17	TRBD2	TRBV9	.	TRBJ2-3	TGTGCCAGCAGCGTAAGGGATAGCGGGTATAGCACAGATACGCAGTATTTT	CASSVRDSGYSTDTQYF
19	TRBD2	TRBV5-1	.	TRBJ2-1	TGCGCCAGCAGCTTGGCCTTGGCGGGGGAATACGCCCCCTACAATGAGCAGTTCTTC	CASSLALAGEYAPYNEQFF
18	TRBD2	TRBV27	once	TRBJ2-2	TGTGCCAGCAGTTTCCGCGCTAGACTAGCGGAGAACACCGGGGAGCTGTTTTTT	CASSFRARLAENTGELFF
13	.	TRBV10-3	.	TRBJ2-7	TGTGCCATCAGTGATTACGACAGCTACGAGCAGTACTTC	CAISDYDSYEQYF
16	TRBD1	TRBV5-1	few	TRBJ2-1	TGCGCCAGCGCCCCCTTCGAGGGGGCCGGCTACAATGAGCAGTTCTTC	CASAPFEGAGYNEQFF
13	.	TRBV5-8	once	TRBJ1-1	TGTGCCAGCAACCTCGGGGGAGGCACTGAAGCTTTCTTT	CASNLGGGTEAFF
14	TRBD2	TRBV9	.	TRBJ2-7	TGTGCCAGCAGCGCAGCGGGGGGGAGCTACGAGCAGTACTTC	CASSAAGGSYEQYF
14	.	TRBV5-1	once	TRBJ2-1	TGCGCCAGCAGCTTGGAGCCTAGTAGAGTTGAGCAGTTCTTC	CASSLEPSRVEQFF
15	TRBD1	TRBV13	.	TRBJ2-7	TGTGCCAGCAGCCATGGGACAGGGGTTAGCTACGAGCAGTACTTC	CASSHGTGVSYEQYF
14	.	TRBV7-9	.	TRBJ2-3	TGTGCCAGCAGCCCGGGACTCCTGGCAGATACGCAGTATTTT	CASSPGLLADTQYF
11	.	TRBV20-1	few	TRBJ2-1	TGCAGTGCTAGAGACCAGGGCGGGCAGTTCTTC	CSARDQGGQFF
15	.	TRBV4-2	.	TRBJ2-2	TGTGCCAGCAGCCAAGCGCAACTTAACACCGGGGAGCTGTTTTTT	CASSQAQLNTGELFF
16	.	TRBV15	.	TRBJ1-2	TGTGCCACCAGCAGGGAGGGGTCCCAGGGAAACTATGGCTACACCTTC	CATSREGSQGNYGYTF
11	.	TRBV11-3	.	TRBJ2-1	TGTGCCAGCAGCTTAGGCGCCGAGCAGTTCTTC	CASSLGAEQFF
14	.	TRBV2	.	TRBJ1-2	TGTGCCAGCAGGGCGGCAGAAGCTAACTATGGCTACACCTTC	CASRAAEANYGYTF
14	TRBD1	TRBV15	.	TRBJ2-2	TGTGCCACGGCGGGACAGGGGAACACCGGGGAGCTGTTTTTT	CATAGQGNTGELFF
17	TRBD2	TRBV4-2	.	TRBJ2-3	TGTGCCAGCAGCCAGGTCCATAGCGGGGGGGCCGAATATACGCAGTATTTT	CASSQVHSGGAEYTQYF
11	.	TRBV5-6	.	TRBJ1-2	TGTGCCAGCAGCTTAGGGGGTGGCTACCCCTTC	CASSLGGGYPF
14	TRBD2	TRBV5-1	.	TRBJ2-7	TGCGCCAGCAGTTCGACTAGCGGGGGTTACGAGCAGTACTTC	CASSSTSGGYEQYF
14	TRBD2	TRBV2	.	TRBJ2-7	TGTGCCAGCATCCAGCGGGAGGGATACTACGAGCAGTACTTC	CASIQREGYYEQYF
15	.	TRBV6-5	.	TRBJ2-7	TGTGCCAGCAGCATCGACTCCCGGCCCTCCTACGAGCAGTACTTC	CASSIDSRPSYEQYF
15	.	TRBV12-5	.	TRBJ2-7	TGTGCTAGTGGTTTGGTTGGTGACATCGGCGACGAGCAGTACTTC	CASGLVGDIGDEQYF
12	TRBD2	TRBV5-1	.	TRBJ2-7	TGCGCCAGCAGCCCCTCGGGGGGCGAGCAGTACTTC	CASSPSGGEQYF
15	.	TRBV5-1	.	TRBJ2-7	TGCGCCAGCAGCTTGGGAGGGTCCTCTGACTACGAGCAGTACTTC	CASSLGGSSDYEQYF
17	.	TRBV7-6	.	TRBJ2-1	TGTGCCAGCAGCTTATTGCAGGTCGAGAGCTCCTACAATGAGCAGTTCTTC	CASSLLQVESSYNEQFF
15	.	TRBV7-9	once	TRBJ2-7	TGTGCCAGCAGCTTAACGGACAGCCTGCACTACGAGCAGTACTTC	CASSLTDSLHYEQYF
14	TRBD1	TRBV2	.	TRBJ1-4	TGTGCCAGCAGACAGGGGGCTCTCGGTGAAAAACTGTTTTTT	CASRQGALGEKLFF
15	.	TRBV4-3	.	TRBJ2-1	TGCGCCAGCAGCCCTGGGCTAGCTGTTGGGGATGAGCAGTTCTTC	CASSPGLAVGDEQFF
15	TRBD2	TRBV7-3	.	TRBJ2-3	TGTGCCAGCAGCTTAGCGGGGGGGCAGACAGATACGCAGTATTTT	CASSLAGGQTDTQYF
13	.	TRBV30	few	TRBJ1-1	TGTGCCTGGGATGGGGGGGGCGGCACTGAAGCTTTCTTT	CAWDGGGGTEAFF
13	.	TRBV12-5	.	TRBJ1-5	TGTGCTAGTGGTTTGGTACGGGATTGGCTCCAGCATTTT	CASGLVRDWLQHF
15	.	TRBV11-2	.	TRBJ2-3	TGTGCCAGCAGCGGAAGGGGACTGACCACAGATACGCAGTATTTT	CASSGRGLTTDTQYF
15	TRBD1	TRBV7-2	.	TRBJ2-7	TGTGCCAGCAGCCCACGGACAGGGGGCCGGTACGAGCAGTACTTC	CASSPRTGGRYEQYF
12	.	TRBV7-9	once	TRBJ1-1	TGTGCCAGCAGCTCACAGACCGGTGAAGCTTTCTTT	CASSSQTGEAFF
14	.	TRBV18	few	TRBJ1-5	TGTGCCAGCTCACCACTGGGGGAGGGTCAGCCCCAGCATTTT	CASSPLGEGQPQHF
15	.	TRBV6-5	.	TRBJ1-1	TGTGCCAGCAGTTACTGGGGGAGGGCGAACACTGAAGCTTTCTTT	CASSYWGRANTEAFF
16	TRBD1	TRBV29-1	.	TRBJ2-1	TGCAGCGTGATTCCCTGGACAGGGTTGATCGAGAATGAGCAGTTCTTC	CSVIPWTGLIENEQFF
14	TRBD2	TRBV9	.	TRBJ2-7	TGTGCCAGCAGCCCTAGCGGGAGGAACTACGAGCAGTACTTC	CASSPSGRNYEQYF
14	TRBD2	TRBV6-5	.	TRBJ2-5	TGTGCCGCGAGCGGGAGTGTAGTTTGGGAGACCCAGTACTTC	CAASGSVVWETQYF
10	.	TRBV29-1	.	TRBJ2-1	TGCAGCTTGAAGACGGGTGAGCAGTTCTTC	CSLKTGEQFF
11	.	TRBV27	few	TRBJ2-7	TGTGCCAGCAGGGCGGGCCACGAGCAGTACTTC	CASRAGHEQYF
19	.	TRBV4-3	.	TRBJ1-6	TGCGCCAGCAGCCAATTCGACAGCCGTTCCAGCTCCTATAATTCACCCCTCCACTTT	CASSQFDSRSSSYNSPLHF
16	TRBD1	TRBV10-3	.	TRBJ1-2	TGTGCCATCAGTGTTGGACAGGGAGGAAAAAACTATGGCTACACCTTC	CAISVGQGGKNYGYTF
15	.	TRBV4-1	.	TRBJ1-5	TGCGCCAGCAGCCCCGGAGTGACGGCGGGTCAGCCCCAGCATTTT	CASSPGVTAGQPQHF
15	TRBD2	TRBV5-1	.	TRBJ2-7	TGCGCCAGCAGCTTGGGGACTAGCGGGGTCTACGAGCAGTACTTC	CASSLGTSGVYEQYF
17	.	TRBV5-1	.	TRBJ1-5	TGCGCCAGCAGCTTTCCCTCGGGGGGCTTCAGCAATCAGCCCCAGCATTTT	CASSFPSGGFSNQPQHF